This passage covers 24 T cell receptor beta chains from one sample sequenced in a study of graft-versus-host responses after intestinal transplantation. Repertoires were generated with immunoSEQ multiplex PCR, while TCRdb's copy carries only in-frame clones and drops some. The profile shows approximately 120,000 clones, approximately 92% of them singletons. No antigen is known for these receptors. The sample consisted of unstimulated CD4+ T cells sorted from spleen or lymph node cells, taken before intestinal transplant. Receptors were obtained from a human donor who received an intestinal transplant.

The gene calls are TRBV6-1 and TRBJ2-1; 8 bases align to TRBD2. V was pared by 7 bases and J by 7 bases, with 9 bases of the junction left unmatched. This CDR3 spans 14 amino acids. Looked up from germline, CDR1 is MNHNS and CDR2 is SASEGT. For the CDR3, the DNA is TGTGCCAGCACGGGGGGGTACGTAGGGAATGAGCAGTTCTTC. It yields the protein CASTGGYVGNEQFF.

This clone showed up just once. This rearrangement joins TRBV19 to TRBJ1-1; D is perhaps TRBD1 (6 bases). In germline, CDR1 is LNHDA, CDR2 SQIVND (reference sequence). The V end was cut by 6 bases, the J end by 2 bases, with 13 bases between. CDR3 length equals 14 residues. This CDR3 is CASRGDRKNTEAFF. CDR3 nucleotide sequence: TGTGCCAGTAGAGGCGACAGGAAAAACACTGAAGCTTTCTTT.

The chain combines TRBV6-1 with TRBJ1-1; possibly TRBD1 for D (6 bases). Germline lookup yields CDR1 MNHNS and CDR2 SASEGT. With 2 bases removed from V and 7 bases from J, the gap between germline ends came to 11 bases. The CDR3 sequence is 13 residues long. CDR3 amino acids: CASSELWTVEAFF. The CDR3 DNA reads as TGTGCCAGCAGTGAATTGTGGACAGTTGAAGCTTTCTTT.

In this sample, this clone turned up a few times. This sequence joins TRBV19 and TRBJ1-2, with a tentative D call TRBD1 (5 bases). The CDR3 is 12 residues long. Germline CDR1 is LNHDA and CDR2 is SQIVND (reference sequence). Trimming pared 5 bases from V and 8 bases from J, leaving 12 bases between. In DNA, the CDR3 is TGTGCCAGTAGTTATTGGGGGGTCGGCTACACCTTC. Translating it yields CASSYWGVGYTF.

This clone was found a few times. The rearrangement uses TRBV18 and TRBJ1-6, with unresolved D. The V gene's germline CDR1 is KGHSH and CDR2 LQKENI. This CDR3 comprises 16 residues. The germline V and J ends were trimmed by 1 base and 7 bases, with 14 bases remaining between them. The CDR3 loop is CASSPQRFQANSPLHF. The CDR3, as DNA: TGTGCCAGCTCACCACAAAGGTTTCAGGCCAATTCACCCCTCCACTTT.

This clone was detected once. The chain has TRBV4-1 and TRBJ1-2; D is ambiguous. V was pared by 0 bases and J by 8 bases, with 16 bases between. Germline V lookup: CDR1 MGHRA, CDR2 YSYEKL. The CDR3 has 15 amino acids. Here the CDR3 DNA reads TGCGCCAGCAGCCAAGATCCGGCACGGTGGGCGGGCTACACCTTC. This translates into CASSQDPARWAGYTF.

The chain's CDR3 is CASSPKTGMHEKLFF. CDR3 nucleotides: TGTGCCAGCTCACCAAAGACAGGGATGCATGAAAAACTGTTTTTT. The rearrangement joins TRBV18 to TRBJ1-4; 7 positions match TRBD1. The CDR3 is made up of 15 amino acids. V was clipped by 2 bases and J by 6 bases; unmatched bases: 6. The germline CDR1 and CDR2 sequences are KGHSH and LQKENI.

The gene calls are TRBV5-1 and TRBJ2-5, with a tentative D call TRBD2 (6 bases). CDR3 size: 13 residues. Trimming cost V 3 bases and J 5 bases, with 11 bases left between them. Germline V CDR1 and CDR2: SGHRS, YFSETQ. CDR3 sequence: CASSWGTEETQYF. The CDR3 DNA reads TGCGCCAGCAGCTGGGGGACTGAGGAGACCCAGTACTTC.

V is TRBV5-1 and J is TRBJ2-3; D may be TRBD1 (6 bases). The V gene's germline CDR1 is SGHRS and CDR2 YFSETQ. The CDR3 contains 16 residues. The V end lost 2 bases, the J end lost 0 bases, and 13 bases lay between the germline ends. CDR3 residues: CASSFQGFASTDTQYF. CDR3 sequence (DNA): TGCGCCAGCAGCTTCCAGGGGTTCGCTAGCACAGATACGCAGTATTTT. The full variable domain, rest sourced from reference TRBV5-1 and TRBJ2-3, is KAGVTQTPRYLIKTRGQQVTLSCSPISGHRSVSWYQQTPGQGLQFLFEYFSETQRNKGNFPGRFSGRQFSNSRSEMNVSTLELGDSALYLCASSFQGFASTDTQYFGPGTRLTVL.

The V and J genes are TRBV15 and TRBJ1-3; D possibly corresponds to TRBD1 (5 bases). The V end lost 0 bases, the J end lost 1 base, and 19 bases lay between the germline ends. Looked up from germline, CDR1 is LNHNV and CDR2 is YYDKDF (reference sequence). This CDR3 spans 19 amino acids. CDR3 in amino acids: CATSRDRPLFTGSGNTIYF. In nucleotides, the CDR3 is TGTGCCACCAGCAGAGATCGTCCCTTGTTCACAGGTTCTGGAAACACCATATATTTT.

The chain joins TRBV6-1 to TRBJ1-3, with 8 bases identical to TRBD1. The CDR3 sequence is 14 residues long. The ends lost 7 bases at V and 2 bases at J; junction bases unmatched: 4. Germline V CDR1 and CDR2: MNHNS, SASEGT. The CDR3 reads CASKDRETGNTIYF. Here the CDR3 DNA reads TGTGCCAGCAAGGACAGGGAAACTGGAAACACCATATATTTT.

The chain uses TRBV7-9 and TRBJ2-1; 8 nucleotides align to TRBD1. This CDR3 is built from 16 residues. V dropped 5 bases and J dropped 8; count of bases not matched to a gene: 14. The V gene's germline CDR1 is SEHNR and CDR2 FQNEAQ (reference sequence). The CDR3 nucleotides read TGTGCCAGCAGCCCGTTCTTGGACAGGGCTTTGCATGAGCAGTTCTTC. Its protein is CASSPFLDRALHEQFF.

V usage is TRBV5-4 and J usage is TRBJ2-1; D may be TRBD1 (6 bases). Looked up from germline, CDR1 is SGHNT and CDR2 is YYREEE (reference sequence). V lost 1 base, J lost 4 bases, and 9 bases lay in between. The CDR3 has 14 amino acids. CDR3 bases: TGTGCCAGCAGCTTGCGGACAGTATACAATGAGCAGTTCTTC. It is translated as CASSLRTVYNEQFF.

The rearrangement uses TRBV7-2 and TRBJ1-1; D is ambiguous. This CDR3 has 13 residues. Germline-derived CDR1 and CDR2 are SGHTA and FQGNSA. The V end lost 4 bases, the J end lost 4 bases, and 10 bases lay between the germline ends. The CDR3 is CASSSLIGTEAFF. CDR3 bases: TGTGCCAGCAGCTCGCTCATTGGCACTGAAGCTTTCTTT.

The chain is built from TRBV19 and TRBJ2-1, with 10 bases lining up with TRBD1. The CDR3 contains 13 residues. With V trimmed by 6 bases and J by 7 bases, 3 bases remained unmatched. From germline, CDR1 is LNHDA and CDR2 SQIVND (reference sequence). The CDR3: CASRRGQGNEQFF. The CDR3 DNA follows: TGTGCCAGTAGACGGGGACAGGGGAATGAGCAGTTCTTC.

This sequence joins TRBV7-9 and TRBJ2-4; D gene ambiguous. This CDR3 is built from 15 residues. Trimming took off 4 bases at V and 7 bases at J, with 17 bases between the two ends. Per the germline V gene, CDR1 is SEHNR and CDR2 is FQNEAQ (reference sequence). The DNA of the CDR3 is TGTGCCAGCAGCTCGGGCCGACCACCACTCAACATTCAGTACTTC. Its protein product is CASSSGRPPLNIQYF.

The chain is built from TRBV5-8 and TRBJ1-1; no firm D call. Germline V lookup: CDR1 SGHTS, CDR2 YDEGEE. The CDR3 extends over 13 amino acids. Trimming removed 0 bases from V and 5 bases from J, with 8 bases in between. As DNA, the CDR3 is TGTGCCAGCAGCTTGGTGTGGGGAACTGAAGCTTTCTTT. The encoded protein is CASSLVWGTEAFF. The full variable domain, rest sourced from reference TRBV5-8 and TRBJ1-1, is EAGVTQSPTHLIKTRGQQATLRCSPISGHTSVYWYQQALGLGLQFLLWYDEGEERNRGNFPPRFSGRQFPNYSSELNVNALELEDSALYLCASSLVWGTEAFFGQGTRLTVV.

This clone came up a few times. V gene TRBV4-1 combines with J gene TRBJ1-4, with 7 bases lining up with TRBD1. CDR3 size: 16 residues. Germline trimming cut 5 bases from V and 0 bases from J; bases unmatched to any gene: 6. Germline CDR1 MGHRA, CDR2 YSYEKL. The CDR3 protein is CASSRGTGATNEKLFF. In nucleotides, the CDR3 is TGCGCCAGCAGCAGAGGAACAGGGGCAACTAATGAAAAACTGTTTTTT.

This clone was seen only once. CDR3 DNA: TGTGCCAGCTCACCACTTGCTCAGAACTCTGGAAACACCATATATTTT. Protein sequence: CASSPLAQNSGNTIYF. This chain joins TRBV18 and TRBJ1-3; D is ambiguous. Germline V gene sequence: CDR1 KGHSH, CDR2 LQKENI. V dropped 1 base and J dropped 0 bases, with 10 bases sitting between them. The CDR3 sequence is 16 residues long.

This clone appeared once. This chain joins TRBV5-6 and TRBJ2-7; D uncertain. The V gene lost 0 bases and the J gene lost 6 bases, with 4 bases spanning the gap. Per germline, CDR1 SGHDT and CDR2 YYEEEE. This CDR3 is built from 11 residues. This chain's CDR3 is CASSLAREQYF. As DNA, the CDR3 is TGTGCCAGCAGCTTGGCTCGCGAGCAGTACTTC.

Worth noting for this clone: The sample holds other DNA sequences that translate to the same CDR3. CDR3 DNA sequence: TGTGCCAGCAGTTTAAGGGGGAACACTGAAGCTTTCTTT. Translated: CASSLRGNTEAFF. This chain joins TRBV27 and TRBJ1-1; D might be TRBD1 (5 bases). V was cut by 2 bases and J by 1 base, with 5 bases left in between. This CDR3 spans 13 amino acids. Per the germline V gene, CDR1 is MNHEY and CDR2 is SMNVEV (reference sequence).

V is TRBV7-8 and J is TRBJ2-5; D perhaps matches TRBD2 (6 bases). Germline V gene sequence: CDR1 SGHVS, CDR2 FQNEAQ. With 5 bases removed from V and 2 bases from J, the gap between germline ends came to 15 bases. This CDR3 is 15 amino acids long. Here the CDR3 reads CASSPNGTPQETQYF. In DNA, the CDR3 is TGTGCCAGCAGCCCTAACGGGACTCCGCAAGAGACCCAGTACTTC.

This clone was seen just once. The V and J genes are TRBV15 and TRBJ1-5; tentative D call: TRBD1 (6 bases). CDR3 length: 15 amino acids. The V end lost 0 bases, the J end lost 7 bases, and 13 bases lay between the germline ends. Per germline, CDR1 LNHNV and CDR2 YYDKDF (reference sequence). The CDR3, as DNA: TGTGCCACCAGCAGAGATCGGGGGCTCCACCAGCCCCAGCATTTT. This gives the protein CATSRDRGLHQPQHF.

V and J are TRBV5-6 and TRBJ2-2, with D maybe TRBD1 (5 bases). Germline CDR1 is SGHDT and CDR2 is YYEEEE. V gave up 0 bases and J gave up 4 bases, with 10 bases separating them. The CDR3 is 15 residues long. CDR3 in amino acids: CASSLVPGSTGELFF. The CDR3 bases are TGTGCCAGCAGCTTGGTTCCAGGGTCCACCGGGGAGCTGTTTTTT.